The 16 T cell receptor beta chains reported below all come from one sample, sequenced in a study of Graves' ophthalmopathy and Graves' hyperthyroidism. Amplified material comprised TCR beta CDR3 regions derived from RNA transcripts. RT-PCR in the first round used HTBI primers; a second-round multiplex PCR followed. TCRdb ran MiXCR on the multiplex PCR reads and lists one entry per CDR3 protein. The table records roughly 700,000 distinct CDR3 sequences, 35% to 50% of them present only once. The sequenced material came from peripheral blood. Receptors originate from an adult man with Graves' ophthalmopathy.

This clonotype appeared a few times. V usage is TRBV2 and J usage is TRBJ1-3; 7 bases map to TRBD1. V shed 4 bases, J shed 4 bases, and the junction held 10 bases outside the gene matches. This CDR3 region has 16 residues. Looked up from germline, CDR1 is SNHLY and CDR2 is FYNNEI. The DNA for the CDR3 is TGTGCCAGCAGTGGATGGAGGGGGCGCCGGGGAAACACCATATATTTT. This encodes CASSGWRGRRGNTIYF.

In its sample, this clonotype was seen many times. The chain couples TRBV7-8 to TRBJ2-7; no firm D call. V was shortened by 1 base and J by 1 base, with 8 bases between the two germline ends. There are 14 residues in the CDR3. Germline V lookup: CDR1 SGHVS, CDR2 FQNEAQ. The CDR3 DNA reads TGTGCCAGCAGCTTAGATGTCCTATCCTACGAGCAGTACTTC. Residues: CASSLDVLSYEQYF. Using reference TRBV7-8 and TRBJ2-7 for the parts outside the CDR3, the full variable domain is GAGVSQSPRYKVAKRGQDVALRCDPISGHVSLFWYQQALGQGPEFLTYFQNEAQLDKSGLPSDRFFAERPEGSVSTLKIQRTQQEDSAVYLCASSLDVLSYEQYFGPGTRLTVT.

In regard to this clonotype: Being one base from a much bigger clone, this may be a read error. The chain employs TRBV7-2 and TRBJ1-4; D call uncertain. There are 13 residues in the CDR3. CDR1 SGHTA and CDR2 FQGNSA come from the germline V gene. In DNA form, the CDR3 reads TGTGCCGGCAGCTTAGCGCTGCATGAAAAACTGTTTTTT. Its translation is CAGSLALHEKLFF.

The table lists this clonotype with a few counts. The chain has TRBV5-6 and TRBJ2-7; weak D call: TRBD2 (6 bases). Per the germline V gene, CDR1 is SGHDT and CDR2 is YYEEEE. The CDR3 length is 13 residues. The germline V and J ends were trimmed by 2 bases and 3 bases, with 9 bases remaining between them. CDR3 coding DNA: TGTGCCAGCAGCTTCGGAGCGGGCTACGAGCAGTACTTC. Translating it yields CASSFGAGYEQYF.

This clonotype showed up just a few times. This chain joins TRBV6-2 or TRBV6-3 and TRBJ2-5; no definite D call. The CDR3 covers 13 residues. The V and J ends lost 0 bases and 0 bases respectively, with 2 bases between them. Germline-derived CDR1 and CDR2 are MNHEY and SVGEGT. The DNA for the CDR3 is TGTGCCAGCAGTTACTCGTACCAAGAGACCCAGTACTTC. It is translated as CASSYSYQETQYF.

This clonotype has more than one count but fewer than ten. The V gene is TRBV6-6, the J gene TRBJ1-5; tentative D call: TRBD1 (5 bases). Germline assignment: CDR1 MNHNY and CDR2 SVGAGI (reference sequence). The CDR3 extends over 13 amino acids. With 5 bases removed from V and 6 bases from J, the gap between germline ends came to 11 bases. The CDR3 sequence: CASSSAGIQPQHF. The CDR3 DNA is TGTGCCAGCAGTAGTGCAGGGATTCAGCCCCAGCATTTT.

For the CDR3, the DNA is TGCAGCGCTGAGACAGTGCACTACGAGCAGTACTTC. It encodes CSAETVHYEQYF. This chain links TRBV29-1 with TRBJ2-7, with D perhaps matching TRBD1 (5 bases). CDR3 size: 12 residues. Germline CDR1 and CDR2: SQVTM and ANQGSEA. V gave up 7 bases and J gave up 3 bases, with 13 bases separating them.

The chain employs TRBV20-1 and TRBJ2-2; D is uncertain. The CDR3 sequence is 13 residues long. Germline V CDR1 and CDR2: DFQATT, SNEGSKA (reference sequence). With 1 base removed from V and 6 bases from J, the gap between germline ends came to 9 bases. The CDR3 reads CSARGRLAGELFF. In DNA, the CDR3 is TGCAGTGCTAGAGGGCGTCTCGCCGGGGAGCTGTTTTTT.

This clonotype has a handful of counts. The rearrangement uses TRBV4-1 and TRBJ1-6; the D gene is possibly TRBD1 (6 bases). Germline V gene data show CDR1 as MGHRA and CDR2 as YSYEKL. This CDR3 is built from 15 residues. The V and J ends lost 2 bases and 7 bases respectively, with 12 bases between them. CDR3 loop: CASSQTDSPNSPLHF. CDR3 nucleotides: TGCGCCAGCAGCCAAACGGACAGCCCAAATTCACCCCTCCACTTT.

This clonotype was observed a few times. This chain links TRBV20-1 with TRBJ2-2, with TRBD2 identical over 9 bases. From germline, CDR1 is DFQATT and CDR2 SNEGSKA (reference sequence). This CDR3 contains 16 residues. Losses at the gene ends were 6 bases for V and 4 bases for J; bases not matched to a gene: 12. CDR3 protein: CSADFSGGYGTGELFF. DNA of the CDR3: TGCAGTGCGGACTTTAGCGGGGGCTACGGCACCGGGGAGCTGTTTTTT.

This clonotype was seen only a few times. The gene calls are TRBV7-9 and TRBJ1-2; perhaps TRBD1 as D (6 bases). Germline values: CDR1 SEHNR, CDR2 FQNEAQ (reference sequence). V lost 5 bases, J lost 4 bases, and 20 bases lay in between. The CDR3 has 16 amino acids. The CDR3 spells CASSPLQGPLSYGYTF. CDR3 sequence (DNA): TGTGCCAGCAGCCCGTTACAGGGCCCCCTATCCTATGGCTACACCTTC.

This chain uses TRBV2 with TRBJ1-1; maybe TRBD1 (6 bases). CDR1 SNHLY and CDR2 FYNNEI come from the germline V gene. CDR3 length: 15 amino acids. Between the trimmed V and J ends, which lost 5 bases and 1 base, there was a span of 14 bases. The chain's CDR3 is CASSLWGPKNTEAFF. The CDR3 DNA is TGTGCCAGCAGTTTATGGGGGCCGAAGAACACTGAAGCTTTCTTT.

This clonotype was detected many times. V is TRBV19 and J is TRBJ1-5, with 10 bases fitting TRBD1. This CDR3 is 15 amino acids long. In germline, CDR1 is LNHDA, CDR2 SQIVND (reference sequence). After removal of 6 bases from V and 3 bases from J, the junction contained 5 bases not matched to a gene. CDR3 protein: CASSPGTGVNQPQHF. Here the CDR3 DNA reads TGTGCCAGTAGCCCCGGGACAGGGGTCAATCAGCCCCAGCATTTT.

This clonotype is a singleton in its sample. The rearrangement links TRBV2 to TRBJ2-7; no reliable D call. The CDR3 covers 11 residues. V was cut by 8 bases and J by 7 bases, with 12 bases left in between. CDR1 SNHLY and CDR2 FYNNEI come from the germline V gene. CDR3 residues: CASFLQREQYF. The DNA for the CDR3 is TGTGCCAGCTTCCTACAGAGGGAGCAGTACTTC. Together with reference TRBV2 and TRBJ2-7, the CDR3 gives the full variable domain: EPEVTQTPSHQVTQMGQEVILRCVPISNHLYFYWYRQILGQKVEFLVSFYNNEISEKSEIFDDQFSVERPDGSNFTLKIRSTKLEDSAMYFCASFLQREQYFGPGTRLTVT.

V is TRBV20-1 and J is TRBJ2-5; the match to TRBD2 covers 7 bases. From germline, CDR1 is DFQATT and CDR2 SNEGSKA (reference sequence). The CDR3 totals 15 residues. Germline trimming cut 1 base from V and 4 bases from J; bases unmatched to any gene: 9. CDR3 DNA: TGCAGTGCTAGAGGCCTGGGGGGGTTAGGAGAGACCCAGTACTTC. Amino acids: CSARGLGGLGETQYF.

Many counts were recorded for this clonotype. The chain is built from TRBV6-5 and TRBJ1-2, with D hard to call. Germline V CDR1 and CDR2: MNHEY, SVGAGI. CDR3 length equals 12 residues. The V end was cut by 6 bases, the J end by 1 base, with 6 bases between. CDR3 sequence: CASSGFNYGYTF. The CDR3 DNA sequence: TGTGCCAGCAGCGGCTTTAACTATGGCTACACCTTC.